The present T cell receptor (beta chain) was sequenced within a study of blood T cell repertoires in COVID-19. The data were produced by immunoSEQ multiplex PCR, yet TCRdb's version contains in-frame clones alone and is incomplete. The sample shows 77,000 or so clones, more than 65% of them seen only once. Trimming at V came to 2 bases and at J to 3 bases, leaving 2 bases not matched to a gene. CDR1 and CDR2 from the germline V gene are MNHEY and SVGEGT. The CDR3 has 14 residues. The chain carries TRBV6-2 or TRBV6-3 and TRBJ1-2, with TRBD1 identical over 8 bases. The sequencing input was peripheral blood. This clonotype was sampled from a woman aged 80 or over with active or convalescent COVID-19. CDR3 sequence reads: CASSYQGADYGYTF. CDR3 DNA sequence: TGTGCCAGCAGTTACCAGGGGGCGGACTATGGCTACACCTTC.